Below are 30 T cell receptor beta chains sequenced from a single sample in a study of blood T cell repertoires in COVID-19. Only in-frame clones appear in the TCRdb table, and some are missing; sequencing was by immunoSEQ multiplex PCR. The table shows some 490,000 clones, with about nine tenths occurring only once. Sequenced material: PBMCs or T cells enriched from blood (not recorded which). The origin of the receptors is a woman in her sixties who had recovered from COVID-19.

This clone was seen more than once but under ten times. This chain joins TRBV29-1 and TRBJ1-1; TRBD1 might be the D (5 bases). CDR1 is SQVTM and CDR2 is ANQGSEA in the germline V gene. The CDR3 contains 15 residues. V was pared by 7 bases and J by 7 bases, with 25 bases between. The CDR3 DNA reads TGCAGCGCTATAGATTGGCGGGGGGGAGGTCATGAAGCTTTCTTT. Its protein is CSAIDWRGGGHEAFF.

The chain combines TRBV3-1 (or the pseudogene TRBV3-2) with TRBJ1-5; 7 bases line up with TRBD1. The J segment lost 2 bases and the V segment lost 1 base, leaving 5 bases of the junction unmatched. The CDR3 spans 16 residues. From germline, CDR1 is LGHDT and CDR2 YNNKEL (reference sequence). CDR3 in amino acids: CASSQGAGGGNQPQHF. CDR3 nucleotide sequence: TGTGCCAGCAGCCAAGGAGCAGGGGGAGGCAATCAGCCCCAGCATTTT.

The chain combines TRBV20-1 with TRBJ1-5, with a weak D call TRBD1 (5 bases). Germline lookup yields CDR1 DFQATT and CDR2 SNEGSKA (reference sequence). The CDR3 runs to 15 residues. The V gene lost 3 bases and the J gene lost 4 bases, with 16 bases spanning the gap. CDR3 sequence (DNA): TGCAGTGCTAGTCCGACGGGGGGAAAAAATCAGCCCCAGCATTTT. It is translated as CSASPTGGKNQPQHF.

V gene TRBV11-2 combines with J gene TRBJ2-7; tentatively, D is TRBD1 (6 bases). Germline V gene sequence: CDR1 SGHAT, CDR2 FQNNGV. V was clipped by 4 bases and J by 6 bases, with 10 bases between them. The CDR3 loop spans 12 amino acids. The CDR3, as DNA: TGTGCCAGCAGCTCCAAACAGGGCGAGCAGTACGTC. As protein: CASSSKQGEQYV.

The chain recombines TRBV5-1 with TRBJ2-3, with D possibly being TRBD1 (6 bases). This CDR3 has 14 amino acids. Trimming took 7 bases from V and 1 from J, leaving 13 bases between them. In germline, CDR1 is SGHRS, CDR2 YFSETQ. The CDR3 sequence: CASRTGSGTDTQYF. The CDR3 DNA sequence: TGCGCCAGCCGTACAGGGTCCGGCACAGATACGCAGTATTTT.

The rearrangement uses TRBV9 and TRBJ2-3; a weak D match, TRBD2 (5 bases). CDR3 length: 14 residues. CDR1 SGDLS and CDR2 YYNGEE come from the germline V gene. V was pared by 0 bases and J by 6 bases, with 11 bases between. CDR3 amino acids: CASSVEEDGDTQYF. DNA for the CDR3: TGTGCCAGCAGCGTAGAGGAGGATGGGGATACGCAGTATTTT.

The chain uses TRBV5-1 and TRBJ1-1; tentative D call: TRBD1 (5 bases). This CDR3 has 12 amino acids. The V and J ends lost 5 bases and 5 bases respectively, with 10 bases between them. Germline V gene sequence: CDR1 SGHRS, CDR2 YFSETQ. CDR3 sequence reads: CASSRGGTEAFF. CDR3 DNA: TGCGCCAGCAGTAGGGGTGGGACTGAAGCTTTCTTT.

The V call is TRBV6-6, the J call TRBJ1-2, with 12 nucleotides matching TRBD1. CDR3 length equals 16 residues. The ends lost 5 bases at V and 4 bases at J; junction bases unmatched: 8. CDR1 MNHNY and CDR2 SVGAGI come from the germline V gene (reference sequence). The chain's CDR3 is CASSRGTGGTLYGYTF. As DNA, the CDR3 is TGTGCCAGCAGTCGAGGGACAGGGGGCACCCTCTATGGCTACACCTTC.

The rearrangement uses TRBV2 and TRBJ2-5; 8 bases align to TRBD2. Germline assignment: CDR1 SNHLY and CDR2 FYNNEI. Trimming cost V 6 bases and J 2 bases; bases outside gene matches: 8. The CDR3 consists of 15 residues. CDR3 nucleotides: TGTGCCAGCAGCGGCACGGGGGGGCGGCAAGAGACCCAGTACTTC. Amino acids: CASSGTGGRQETQYF.

This chain joins TRBV4-2 and TRBJ2-5; the match to TRBD1 covers 7 bases. With 0 bases clipped from V and 11 bases from J, the junction kept 9 bases outside the gene matches. CDR3 length: 14 amino acids. CDR1 and CDR2 from the germline V gene are LGHNA and YNFKEQ. The DNA of the CDR3 is TGTGCCAGCAGCCAAGAGGTAGGGGGCTGGAAACAGTACTTC. This sequence encodes CASSQEVGGWKQYF.

CDR3 in amino acids: CASSQERGRRGTDTQYF. The CDR3 DNA reads as TGTGCCAGCAGCCAAGAGAGAGGGCGTCGGGGCACAGATACGCAGTATTTT. The chain combines TRBV3-1 (or the pseudogene TRBV3-2) with TRBJ2-3; D is perhaps TRBD2 (5 bases). V lost 0 bases, J lost 1 base, and 14 bases lay in between. The germline V gene has CDR1 LGHDT and CDR2 YNNKEL (reference sequence). The CDR3 is made up of 17 amino acids.

The chain combines TRBV19 with TRBJ2-2, with 9 positions matching TRBD1. The CDR3 is 16 amino acids. J gave up 6 bases and V 7 bases, and 12 bases lay outside the gene matches. The germline CDR1 and CDR2 sequences are LNHDA and SQIVND (reference sequence). The chain's CDR3 is CASTRVPGQGAGELFF. The CDR3 DNA sequence: TGTGCCAGTACTCGCGTCCCGGGACAGGGCGCCGGGGAGCTGTTTTTT.

The chain joins TRBV7-8 to TRBJ2-3; D is perhaps TRBD1 (6 bases). The length of the CDR3 is 14 residues. Per the germline V gene, CDR1 is SGHVS and CDR2 is FQNEAQ. Trimming removed 5 bases at V and 2 bases at J, with 11 bases between. CDR3 nucleotide sequence: TGTGCCAGCAGCAAGCGGACAGACACAGATACGCAGTATTTT. This encodes CASSKRTDTDTQYF.

The chain links TRBV2 to TRBJ1-2; D possibly corresponds to TRBD1 (5 bases). The V gene lost 0 bases and the J gene lost 4 bases, with 21 bases spanning the gap. Per germline, CDR1 SNHLY and CDR2 FYNNEI. The CDR3 spans 18 residues. CDR3 sequence: CASSEAGLVGGIGYGYTF. In nucleotides, the CDR3 is TGTGCCAGCAGTGAAGCGGGCCTAGTTGGGGGGATCGGCTATGGCTACACCTTC.

This clone was detected once. V gene TRBV11-3 combines with J gene TRBJ1-6; D remains unclear. CDR1 is SGHNT and CDR2 is YENEEA in the germline V gene. V was pared by 6 bases and J by 11 bases, with 11 bases between. The CDR3 is made up of 12 amino acids. CDR3 nucleotides: TGTGCCAGCAGGTCCCATTTTGCACCCCTCCACTTT. Amino acids: CASRSHFAPLHF.

The V and J genes are TRBV25-1 and TRBJ1-1, with TRBD1 matching over 7 bases. The length of the CDR3 is 12 residues. Germline V gene sequence: CDR1 MGHDK, CDR2 SYGVNS. Germline trimming cut 7 bases from V and 7 bases from J; bases unmatched to any gene: 6. As DNA, the CDR3 is TGTGCCAGCACTCAACAGGGGATTGAAGCTTTCTTT. It specifies CASTQQGIEAFF.

The V and J genes are TRBV11-3 and TRBJ2-5; no firm D call. The CDR3 is made up of 13 amino acids. V lost 2 bases and J lost 1, with 5 bases in between. Germline V gene data show CDR1 as SGHNT and CDR2 as YENEEA. CDR3 nucleotide sequence: TGTGCCAGCAGCTTATCAGTCCAAGAGACCCAGTACTTC. This codes for CASSLSVQETQYF. The whole variable domain, remainder taken from reference TRBV11-3 and TRBJ2-5, is EAGVVQSPRYKIIEKKQPVAFWCNPISGHNTLYWYLQNLGQGPELLIRYENEEAVDDSQLPKDRFSAERLKGVDSTLKIQPAELGDSAVYLCASSLSVQETQYFGPGTRLLVL.

The genes are TRBV5-1 and TRBJ2-7; TRBD1 matches at 11 bases. Germline V lookup: CDR1 SGHRS, CDR2 YFSETQ. The CDR3 extends over 16 amino acids. Losses at the gene ends were 4 bases for V and 4 bases for J; bases not matched to a gene: 10. In DNA, the CDR3 is TGCGCCAGCAGCCAGGCCCCCGGGACAGGGGGGTACGAGCAGTACTTC. Its protein product is CASSQAPGTGGYEQYF.

The chain carries TRBV2 and TRBJ1-1, with D perhaps matching TRBD1 (5 bases). Trimming cost V 6 bases and J 2 bases, with 7 bases left between them. The CDR3 loop spans 12 amino acids. Germline V gene sequence: CDR1 SNHLY, CDR2 FYNNEI. The CDR3 here is CASSRENTEAFF. The CDR3 nucleotides are TGTGCCAGCAGCAGGGAAAACACTGAAGCTTTCTTT.

V usage is TRBV11-3 and J usage is TRBJ2-2; maybe TRBD1 (5 bases). The CDR3 runs 14 residues. The V and J ends lost 5 bases and 3 bases respectively, with 10 bases between them. Germline V gives CDR1 SGHNT, CDR2 YENEEA. The DNA for the CDR3 is TGTGCCAGCAGCATTCAGGGTTACACCGGGGAGCTGTTTTTT. Its protein product is CASSIQGYTGELFF.

The chain has TRBV4-1 and TRBJ2-6; tentative D call: TRBD1 (7 bases). This CDR3 region has 17 residues. Germline V lookup: CDR1 MGHRA, CDR2 YSYEKL. Trimming cost V 1 base and J 4 bases, with 14 bases left between them. CDR3 sequence: CASSQVRGREGANVLTF. CDR3 DNA: TGCGCCAGCAGCCAAGTAAGGGGGCGGGAAGGGGCCAACGTCCTGACTTTC.

Of note for this clone: Its ends do not fully match the called genes, so a read error is possible. The rearrangement joins TRBV7-7 to TRBJ2-1; weak D call: TRBD1 (6 bases). This CDR3 is built from 15 residues. Germline assignment: CDR1 SSHAT and CDR2 FNYEAQ (reference sequence). This CDR3 reads CASSSGQKGDNEQFF. CDR3 DNA: TGTGCTAGCAGCTCCGGTCAGAAGGGGGACAATGAGCAGTTCTTC. Combining the CDR3 with reference TRBV7-7 and TRBJ2-1 gives the whole variable domain GAGVSQSPRYKVTKRGQDVTLRCDPISSHATLYWYQQALGQGPEFLTYFNYEAQPDKSGLPSDRFSAERPEGSISTLTIQRTEQRDSAMYRCASSSGQKGDNEQFFGPGTRLTVL.

The chain links TRBV9 to TRBJ1-1, with a possible D match to TRBD1 (6 bases). Trimming cost V 4 bases and J 1 base, with 14 bases left between them. The length of the CDR3 is 15 residues. Germline-derived CDR1 and CDR2 are SGDLS and YYNGEE. This chain's CDR3 is CASSPMGTSNTEAFF. The CDR3, as DNA: TGTGCCAGCAGCCCGATGGGGACATCGAACACTGAAGCTTTCTTT.

CDR3 sequence: CASSHRRQGLAEKLFF. The CDR3 DNA reads TGTGCCAGCAGCCACCGGCGACAGGGACTGGCTGAAAAACTGTTTTTT. The chain has TRBV14 and TRBJ1-4, with TRBD1 identical over 7 bases. The germline V gene has CDR1 SGHDN and CDR2 FVKESK. The CDR3 length is 16 residues. Trimming took 3 bases from V and 7 from J; bases not matched to a gene: 11.

The V and J genes are TRBV9 and TRBJ2-2; 7 bases fit TRBD2. Germline-derived CDR1 and CDR2 are SGDLS and YYNGEE. The CDR3 length is 16 residues. V lost 0 bases and J lost 0; bases outside the gene matches: 2. The CDR3 coding sequence is TGTGCCAGCAGCGTAGACGGGGGGACGAACACCGGGGAGCTGTTTTTT. Its translation: CASSVDGGTNTGELFF.

The CDR3: CASSIGHQNEKLFF. Written as DNA, the CDR3 is TGTGCCAGTAGTATTGGGCACCAGAATGAAAAACTGTTTTTT. V usage is TRBV19 and J usage is TRBJ1-4, with unresolved D. CDR3 length: 14 amino acids. The germline V and J ends were trimmed by 3 bases and 5 bases, with 10 bases remaining between them. Germline assignment: CDR1 LNHDA and CDR2 SQIVND (reference sequence).

This clone is a singleton in its sample. The chain is built from TRBV7-9 and TRBJ1-2, with D possibly matching TRBD1 (5 bases). Germline V CDR1 and CDR2: SEHNR, FQNEAQ (reference sequence). This CDR3 contains 16 residues. V was clipped by 0 bases and J by 4 bases, with 15 bases between them. CDR3 in amino acids: CASSLAEGWTFYGYTF. The CDR3 coding sequence is TGTGCCAGCAGCTTAGCGGAGGGTTGGACATTCTATGGCTACACCTTC.

The rearrangement links TRBV4-2 to TRBJ1-3; TRBD1 matches at 7 bases. In germline, CDR1 is LGHNA, CDR2 YNFKEQ. V gave up 1 base and J gave up 2 bases; unmatched junction bases: 5. CDR3 length: 16 amino acids. Here the CDR3 DNA reads TGTGCCAGCAGCCAAGGAGGAACAGGGGCTGGAAACACCATATATTTT. This sequence encodes CASSQGGTGAGNTIYF.

This chain connects TRBV7-8 to TRBJ1-2; 7 bases match TRBD1. The CDR3 is 13 amino acids. Germline trimming cut 3 bases from V and 5 bases from J; bases unmatched to any gene: 3. CDR1 is SGHVS, CDR2 FQNEAQ, per germline. The CDR3 nucleotides are TGTGCCAGCAGCTTTGGGACAGCATATGGCTACACCTTC. Residues: CASSFGTAYGYTF.

This chain uses TRBV6-5 with TRBJ1-2; possibly TRBD1 for D (5 bases). V lost 2 bases to trimming and J lost 2 bases, with 12 bases between them. Germline CDR1 and CDR2: MNHEY and SVGAGI. CDR3 length equals 15 residues. The CDR3 coding sequence is TGTGCCAGCAGTTACGGCCTCCCAGGGAACTATGGCTACACCTTC. Its protein product is CASSYGLPGNYGYTF.